The 18 T cell receptor beta chains below were found in one sample sequenced in a study of cytomegalovirus exposure and HLA in healthy donors. Clones were read by immunoSEQ multiplex PCR, and TCRdb kept only the in-frame ones, dropping some. The sample consists of 55,000 to 80,000 clones, approximately 96% of them appearing once. Sequencing was done on a sample of PBMCs. The receptors here all came from a man in his late teens or twenties in good health and CMV-seronegative.

The V and J genes are TRBV11-2 and TRBJ2-1; D unresolved. The germline V gene encodes CDR1 SGHAT and CDR2 FQNNGV. The CDR3 is 12 amino acids. V was shortened by 2 bases and J by 7 bases, with 6 bases between the two germline ends. Here the CDR3 DNA reads TGTGCCAGCAGCTTAAGCCGAAATGAGCAGTTCTTC. This codes for CASSLSRNEQFF.

This chain links TRBV11-2 with TRBJ2-2, with 13 bases that match TRBD2. CDR1 is SGHAT and CDR2 is FQNNGV in the germline V gene. V shed 1 base, J shed 8 bases, and the junction held 4 bases outside the gene matches. The CDR3 totals 16 residues. CDR3: CASSLGLAGGEGELFF. Written as DNA, the CDR3 is TGTGCCAGCAGCTTAGGACTAGCGGGGGGAGAAGGGGAGCTGTTTTTT.

V usage is TRBV9 and J usage is TRBJ1-1; 7 bases agree with TRBD1. Trimming at V came to 3 bases and at J to 4 bases, leaving 12 bases not matched to a gene. The germline V gene encodes CDR1 SGDLS and CDR2 YYNGEE. This CDR3 comprises 16 residues. CDR3 sequence reads: CASSAVPRGLTTEAFF. In nucleotides, the CDR3 is TGTGCCAGCAGCGCCGTACCAAGGGGGCTTACCACTGAAGCTTTCTTT.

The genes are TRBV5-4 and TRBJ1-3; D is ambiguous. V was trimmed by 2 bases and J by 2 bases, leaving 8 bases between them. The CDR3 loop spans 14 amino acids. From germline, CDR1 is SGHNT and CDR2 YYREEE (reference sequence). The CDR3 coding sequence is TGTGCCAGCAGCTTCCGCGGGGCTGGAAACACCATATATTTT. This sequence encodes CASSFRGAGNTIYF.

The CDR3 protein is CASSLGQGDIQETQYF. In DNA, the CDR3 is TGCGCCAGCAGCCTTGGACAAGGGGATATCCAAGAGACCCAGTACTTC. This chain connects TRBV5-1 to TRBJ2-5; a weak D match, TRBD1 (5 bases). The CDR3 totals 16 residues. CDR1 is SGHRS, CDR2 YFSETQ, per germline. Deletions cut 4 bases from V and 1 base from J, with 17 bases between.

A note on this clone: One junction end disagrees with the germline gene, perhaps due to a read error. The chain uses TRBV7-9 and TRBJ2-1; TRBD2 matches at 7 bases. Germline assignment: CDR1 SEHNR and CDR2 FQNEAQ (reference sequence). This CDR3 is 18 amino acids long. CDR3 region: CASSLASRGDHRSSEQFF. DNA for the CDR3: TGTGCCAGCAGTTTAGCCTCCCGGGGGGACCATAGGAGTAGTGAGCAGTTCTTC.

V usage is TRBV7-3 and J usage is TRBJ1-6; TRBD1 is a possible D gene (5 bases). CDR1 is SGHTA, CDR2 FQGTGA, per germline. The CDR3 consists of 14 residues. V lost 6 bases, J lost 7 bases, and 13 bases lay in between. CDR3 bases: TGTGCCAGCAGTGCGGGGGGGGGAAATTCACCCCTCCACTTT. Residues: CASSAGGGNSPLHF. Drawing the rest from reference TRBV7-3 and TRBJ1-6, the complete variable domain is GAGVSQTPSNKVTEKGKYVELRCDPISGHTALYWYRQSLGQGPEFLIYFQGTGAADDSGLPNDRFFAVRPEGSVSTLKIQRTERGDSAVYLCASSAGGGNSPLHFGNGTRLTVT.

This chain connects TRBV6-1 to TRBJ1-6; 9 bases agree with TRBD1. V was pared by 3 bases and J by 11 bases, with 8 bases of the junction left unmatched. This CDR3 is 15 amino acids long. The germline V gene has CDR1 MNHNS and CDR2 SASEGT. For the CDR3, the DNA is TGTGCCAGCAGTGACGGACAGGGGCAATTCACACCCCTCCACTTT. Its translation: CASSDGQGQFTPLHF.

The chain links TRBV4-2 to TRBJ2-3; D unclear. Trimming removed 4 bases from V and 2 bases from J, with 7 bases in between. Per the germline V gene, CDR1 is LGHNA and CDR2 is YNFKEQ. The CDR3 contains 13 residues. CDR3 DNA sequence: TGTGCCAGCAGCCCCCAGAACACAGATACGCAGTATTTT. Its translation: CASSPQNTDTQYF.

V and J are TRBV7-2 and TRBJ2-7, with 9 bases identical to TRBD1. Germline V gene data show CDR1 as SGHTA and CDR2 as FQGNSA. This CDR3 region has 15 residues. J was trimmed by 5 bases and V by 5 bases; bases with no gene match: 10. The CDR3 nucleotides read TGTGCCAGCAGCCCAGTTCGGGGACAGGGAAACGAGCAGTACTTC. Its protein is CASSPVRGQGNEQYF.

This clone has just one count. V usage is TRBV7-8 and J usage is TRBJ1-1, with unresolved D. This CDR3 is built from 16 residues. Trimming removed 1 base at V and 0 bases at J, with 12 bases between. Looked up from germline, CDR1 is SGHVS and CDR2 is FQNEAQ. As DNA, the CDR3 is TGTGCCAGCAGCTTAGTTGAGAAAACAGTGAACACTGAAGCTTTCTTT. This translates into CASSLVEKTVNTEAFF.

The chain employs TRBV7-9 and TRBJ1-1, with D tentatively TRBD1 (5 bases). V lost 0 bases and J lost 1, with 9 bases in between. Germline loops: CDR1 SEHNR, CDR2 FQNEAQ (reference sequence). CDR3 length: 15 residues. The CDR3 DNA sequence: TGTGCCAGCAGCTTAGCGAGGGGAGGGAACACTGAAGCTTTCTTT. It specifies CASSLARGGNTEAFF.

Only a few counts were recorded for this clone. This sequence joins TRBV18 and TRBJ1-2, with TRBD1 matching 9 bases. This CDR3 has 14 amino acids. Germline CDR1 KGHSH, CDR2 LQKENI. The trim removed 5 bases at V and 4 bases at J, leaving 5 bases unmatched. The CDR3 loop reads CASSEGTGSYGYTF. CDR3 nucleotide sequence: TGTGCCAGCTCAGAGGGGACAGGGAGCTATGGCTACACCTTC.

The chain joins TRBV6-5 to TRBJ1-1; D is undetermined. Germline-derived CDR1 and CDR2 are MNHEY and SVGAGI. The V gene lost 2 bases and the J gene lost 8 bases, with 9 bases spanning the gap. The CDR3 has 12 amino acids. The CDR3 nucleotides read TGTGCCAGCAGTTACGGACTGGGGGAAGCTTTCTTT. It codes for CASSYGLGEAFF.

V is TRBV19 and J is TRBJ1-1, with D hard to call. Germline lookup yields CDR1 LNHDA and CDR2 SQIVND (reference sequence). CDR3 length: 13 residues. V was clipped by 2 bases and J by 1 base, with 5 bases between them. CDR3 DNA: TGTGCCAGTAGTATAATACAGAACACTGAAGCTTTCTTT. Translating gives CASSIIQNTEAFF.

The chain links TRBV4-3 to TRBJ2-3; tentatively, D is TRBD1 (6 bases). CDR3 length: 17 residues. Trimming took 0 bases from V and 2 from J, leaving 15 bases between them. Germline-derived CDR1 and CDR2 are LGHNA and YSLEER. CDR3: CASSQDRRGHNTDTQYF. CDR3 bases: TGCGCCAGCAGCCAAGATCGCAGGGGACATAACACAGATACGCAGTATTTT.

The V gene is TRBV6-5, the J gene TRBJ1-2; possible D gene TRBD1, 5 bases. Germline-derived CDR1 and CDR2 are MNHEY and SVGAGI. V lost 5 bases and J lost 4, with 17 bases in between. CDR3 size: 15 residues. This CDR3 is CASSTTGTEAYGYTF. The CDR3 DNA reads as TGTGCCAGCAGTACAACCGGGACTGAGGCCTATGGCTACACCTTC.

The chain is built from TRBV27 and TRBJ2-3; tentative D call: TRBD1 (6 bases). The CDR3 runs to 13 residues. Germline CDR1 reads MNHEY; CDR2 reads SMNVEV (reference sequence). V was pared by 8 bases and J by 6 bases, with 15 bases between. The CDR3 is CASGKRGFDTQYF. The CDR3 nucleotides are TGTGCCAGCGGAAAGAGGGGGTTCGATACGCAGTATTTT.